A single sample is the source of the 7 T cell receptor beta chains below, sequenced in a study of human thymus T cells. Repertoires were generated with immunoSEQ multiplex PCR, while TCRdb's copy carries only in-frame clones and drops some. This sample carries about 60,000 clones, approximately 95% of them seen once, and the ten largest clones take under 7%. The material sequenced was blood. The receptor set was obtained from a boy under three years old with a congenital heart defect but otherwise immunologically healthy.

The chain couples TRBV7-9 to TRBJ2-5; TRBD1 matches at 7 bases. Germline V gene data show CDR1 as SEHNR and CDR2 as FQNEAQ (reference sequence). CDR3 length: 15 amino acids. V shed 5 bases and J 6 bases; nucleotides not matched to a gene: 12. The CDR3 spells CASSQWTGLHQTQYF. Written as DNA, the CDR3 is TGTGCCAGCAGCCAATGGACAGGCCTCCATCAGACCCAGTACTTC. The variable domain in full, with the rest retrieved from reference TRBV7-9 and TRBJ2-5, is DTGVSQNPRHKITKRGQNVTFRCDPISEHNRLYWYRQTLGQGPEFLTYFQNEAQLEKSRLLSDRFSAERPKGSFSTLEIQRTEQGDSAMYLCASSQWTGLHQTQYFGPGTRLLVL.

This clone was seen a single time. Its ends do not fully match the called genes, so a read error is possible. The CDR3 sequence is CASSKAVGFTQPQHF. CDR3 coding DNA: TGTGCCAGCAGTAAAGCGGTAGGGTTTACTCAGCCCCAGCATTTT. V and J are TRBV6-1 and TRBJ1-5, with D unclear. The CDR3 runs 15 residues. Germline-derived CDR1 and CDR2 are MNHNS and SASEGT.

This chain uses TRBV9 with TRBJ1-3; unclear D gene. The germline V gene has CDR1 SGDLS and CDR2 YYNGEE. This CDR3 region has 14 residues. Trimming pared 1 base from V and 1 base from J, leaving 6 bases between. CDR3 amino acids: CASSVMGSGNTIYF. The CDR3 DNA reads as TGTGCCAGCAGCGTAATGGGGTCTGGAAACACCATATATTTT.

The chain recombines TRBV28 with TRBJ2-7; D call uncertain. Deletions cut 2 bases from V and 4 bases from J, with 6 bases between. Germline CDR1 is MDHEN and CDR2 is SYDVKM. The CDR3 has 12 residues. CDR3 in amino acids: CASSLPPYEQYF. The CDR3 DNA sequence: TGTGCCAGCAGTTTACCACCGTACGAGCAGTACTTC. The full variable domain, with the rest looked up from reference TRBV28 and TRBJ2-7, is DVKVTQSSRYLVKRTGEKVFLECVQDMDHENMFWYRQDPGLGLRLIYFSYDVKMKEKGDIPEGYSVSREKKERFSLILESASTNQTSMYLCASSLPPYEQYFGPGTRLTVT.

The rearrangement links TRBV7-9 to TRBJ2-2; D gene ambiguous. Trimming took 1 base from V and 1 from J, leaving 7 bases between them. Germline loops: CDR1 SEHNR, CDR2 FQNEAQ (reference sequence). CDR3 length: 15 amino acids. Written as DNA, the CDR3 is TGTGCCAGCAGCTTAGGCAGTGGGAACACCGGGGAGCTGTTTTTT. As protein: CASSLGSGNTGELFF.

This rearrangement joins TRBV29-1 to TRBJ2-1; TRBD1 is a possible D gene (5 bases). From germline, CDR1 is SQVTM and CDR2 ANQGSEA. This CDR3 is built from 14 residues. V dropped 6 bases and J dropped 0 bases, with 12 bases sitting between them. CDR3 nucleotide sequence: TGCAGCGTGGGGAACAGGAGCTCCTACAATGAGCAGTTCTTC. The encoded protein is CSVGNRSSYNEQFF.

V usage is TRBV28 and J usage is TRBJ1-2; possible D gene TRBD1, 6 bases. This CDR3 is built from 12 residues. Germline V lookup: CDR1 MDHEN, CDR2 SYDVKM. V was shortened by 3 bases and J by 8 bases, with 10 bases between the two germline ends. Here the CDR3 DNA reads TGTGCCAGCAGTTTCCGGGGGCGAGGCTACACCTTC. It is translated as CASSFRGRGYTF.